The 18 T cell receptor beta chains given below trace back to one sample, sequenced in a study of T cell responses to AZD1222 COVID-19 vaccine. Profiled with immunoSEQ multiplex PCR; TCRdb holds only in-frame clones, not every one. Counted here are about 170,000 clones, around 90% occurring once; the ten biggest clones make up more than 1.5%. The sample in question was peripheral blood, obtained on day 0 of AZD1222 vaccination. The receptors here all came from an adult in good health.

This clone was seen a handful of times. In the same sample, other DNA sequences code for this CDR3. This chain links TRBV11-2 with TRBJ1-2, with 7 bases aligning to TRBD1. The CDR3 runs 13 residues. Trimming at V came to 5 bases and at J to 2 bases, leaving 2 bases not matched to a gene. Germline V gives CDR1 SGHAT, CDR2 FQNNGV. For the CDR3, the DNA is TGTGCCAGCAGCCCGGACAGGAACTATGGCTACACCTTC. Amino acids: CASSPDRNYGYTF.

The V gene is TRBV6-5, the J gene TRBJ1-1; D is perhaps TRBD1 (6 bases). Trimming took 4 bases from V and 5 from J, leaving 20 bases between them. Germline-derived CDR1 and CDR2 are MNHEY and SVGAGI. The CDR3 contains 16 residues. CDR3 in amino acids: CASSSGVGGGSTEAFF. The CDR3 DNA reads TGTGCCAGCAGTTCAGGGGTCGGGGGCGGTAGTACTGAAGCTTTCTTT.

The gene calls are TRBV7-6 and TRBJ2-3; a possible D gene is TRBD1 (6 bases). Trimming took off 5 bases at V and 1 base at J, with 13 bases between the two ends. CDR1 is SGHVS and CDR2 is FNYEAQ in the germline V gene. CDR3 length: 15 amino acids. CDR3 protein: CASSLLWGRTDTQYF. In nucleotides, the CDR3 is TGTGCCAGCAGCCTCCTATGGGGGCGCACAGATACGCAGTATTTT.

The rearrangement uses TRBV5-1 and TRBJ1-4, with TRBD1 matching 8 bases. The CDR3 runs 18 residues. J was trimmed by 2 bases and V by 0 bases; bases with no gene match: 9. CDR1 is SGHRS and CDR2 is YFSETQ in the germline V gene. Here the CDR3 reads CASSLASRPGGTNEKLFF. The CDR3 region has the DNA TGCGCCAGCAGCTTGGCCTCCAGGCCAGGGGGCACTAATGAAAAACTGTTTTTT.

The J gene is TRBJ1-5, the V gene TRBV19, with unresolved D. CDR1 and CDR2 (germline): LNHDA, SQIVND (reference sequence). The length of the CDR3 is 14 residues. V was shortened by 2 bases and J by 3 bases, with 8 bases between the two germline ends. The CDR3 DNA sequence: TGTGCCAGTAGTATAAGCGGCAACAATCAGCCCCAGCATTTT. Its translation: CASSISGNNQPQHF.

The CDR3 DNA reads as TGTGCCAGCAGCTTAGGGGTGGGGACCTACGGCGGAACGCAGTATTTT. This encodes CASSLGVGTYGGTQYF. The rearrangement joins TRBV11-2 to TRBJ2-3; D is perhaps TRBD1 or TRBD2 (5 bases each). CDR1 is SGHAT, CDR2 FQNNGV, per germline. The CDR3 spans 16 residues. The germline V and J ends were trimmed by 1 base and 9 bases, with 20 bases remaining between them.

CDR3 coding DNA: TGTGCCAGCGCCTTGACAGGACCCAATCAGCCCCAGCATTTT. It specifies CASALTGPNQPQHF. The chain uses TRBV6-5 and TRBJ1-5, with D perhaps TRBD1 (6 bases). V lost 8 bases and J lost 3, with 14 bases in between. The germline V gene encodes CDR1 MNHEY and CDR2 SVGAGI. This CDR3 is built from 14 residues.

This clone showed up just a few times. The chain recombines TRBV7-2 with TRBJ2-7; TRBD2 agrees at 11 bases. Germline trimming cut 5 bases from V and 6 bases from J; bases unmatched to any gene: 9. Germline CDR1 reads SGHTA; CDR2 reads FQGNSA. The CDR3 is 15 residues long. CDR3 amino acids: CASSPQALAGGEQYF. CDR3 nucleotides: TGTGCCAGCAGCCCCCAGGCGCTAGCGGGAGGCGAGCAGTACTTC.

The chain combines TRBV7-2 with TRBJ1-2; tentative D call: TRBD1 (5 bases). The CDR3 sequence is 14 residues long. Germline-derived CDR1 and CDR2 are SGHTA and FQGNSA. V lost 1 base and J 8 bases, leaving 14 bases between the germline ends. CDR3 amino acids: CASSLESGTWGYTF. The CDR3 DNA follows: TGTGCCAGCAGCTTAGAATCGGGGACTTGGGGCTACACCTTC.

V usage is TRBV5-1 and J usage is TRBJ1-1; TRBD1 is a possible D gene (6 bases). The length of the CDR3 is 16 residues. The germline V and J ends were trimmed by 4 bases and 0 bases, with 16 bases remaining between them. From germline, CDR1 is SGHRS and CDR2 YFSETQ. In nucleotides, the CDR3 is TGCGCCAGCAGCCCCCGGACAGTGCTAATGAACACTGAAGCTTTCTTT. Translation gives CASSPRTVLMNTEAFF.

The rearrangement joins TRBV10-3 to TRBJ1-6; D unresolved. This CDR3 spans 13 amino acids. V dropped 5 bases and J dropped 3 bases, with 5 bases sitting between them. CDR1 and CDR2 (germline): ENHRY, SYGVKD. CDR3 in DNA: TGTGCCATCAGTCCAGACTATAATTCACCCCTCCACTTT. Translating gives CAISPDYNSPLHF.

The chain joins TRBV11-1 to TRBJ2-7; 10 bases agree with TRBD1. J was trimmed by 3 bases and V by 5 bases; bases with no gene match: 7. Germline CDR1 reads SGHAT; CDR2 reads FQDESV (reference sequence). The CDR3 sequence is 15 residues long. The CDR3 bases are TGTGCCAGCAGCACACCGGGGACAGGGGTCTACGAGCAGTACTTC. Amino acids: CASSTPGTGVYEQYF.

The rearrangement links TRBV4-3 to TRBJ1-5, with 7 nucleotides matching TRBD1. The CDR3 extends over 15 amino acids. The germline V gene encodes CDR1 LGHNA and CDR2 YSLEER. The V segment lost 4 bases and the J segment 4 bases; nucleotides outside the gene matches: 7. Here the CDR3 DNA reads TGCGCCAGCAGCCCGGACTCGACAGGGAATCAGCCCCAGCATTTT. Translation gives CASSPDSTGNQPQHF.

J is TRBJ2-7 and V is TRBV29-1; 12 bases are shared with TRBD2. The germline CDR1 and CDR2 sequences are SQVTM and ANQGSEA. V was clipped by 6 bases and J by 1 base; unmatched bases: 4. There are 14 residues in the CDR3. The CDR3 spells CSVELAGGSYEQYF. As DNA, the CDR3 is TGCAGCGTGGAACTAGCGGGAGGTTCCTACGAGCAGTACTTC.

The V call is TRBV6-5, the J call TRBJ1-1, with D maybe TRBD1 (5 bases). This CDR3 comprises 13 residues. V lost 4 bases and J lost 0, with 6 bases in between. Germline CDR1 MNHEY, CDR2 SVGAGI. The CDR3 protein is CASSLGVNTEAFF. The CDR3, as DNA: TGTGCCAGCAGTTTGGGGGTGAACACTGAAGCTTTCTTT.

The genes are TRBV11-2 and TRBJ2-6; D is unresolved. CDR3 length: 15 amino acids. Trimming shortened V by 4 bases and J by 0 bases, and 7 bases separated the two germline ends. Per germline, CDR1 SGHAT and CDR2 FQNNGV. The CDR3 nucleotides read TGTGCCAGCAGCTATGAGGCCTCTGGGGCCAACGTCCTGACTTTC. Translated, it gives CASSYEASGANVLTF.

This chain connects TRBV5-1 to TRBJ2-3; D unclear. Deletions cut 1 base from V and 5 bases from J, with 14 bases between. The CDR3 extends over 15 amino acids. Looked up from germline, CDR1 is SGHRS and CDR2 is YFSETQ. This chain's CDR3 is CASSLSGDPRDTQYF. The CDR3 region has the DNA TGCGCCAGCAGCTTGTCCGGCGACCCTCGAGATACGCAGTATTTT.

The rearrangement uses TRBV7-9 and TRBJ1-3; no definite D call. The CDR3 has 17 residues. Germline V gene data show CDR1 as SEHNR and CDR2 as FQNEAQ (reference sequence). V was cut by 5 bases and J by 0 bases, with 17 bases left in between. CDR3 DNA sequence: TGTGCCAGCAGCCCCCGGGTAACAGCCAGCTCTGGAAACACCATATATTTT. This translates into CASSPRVTASSGNTIYF.